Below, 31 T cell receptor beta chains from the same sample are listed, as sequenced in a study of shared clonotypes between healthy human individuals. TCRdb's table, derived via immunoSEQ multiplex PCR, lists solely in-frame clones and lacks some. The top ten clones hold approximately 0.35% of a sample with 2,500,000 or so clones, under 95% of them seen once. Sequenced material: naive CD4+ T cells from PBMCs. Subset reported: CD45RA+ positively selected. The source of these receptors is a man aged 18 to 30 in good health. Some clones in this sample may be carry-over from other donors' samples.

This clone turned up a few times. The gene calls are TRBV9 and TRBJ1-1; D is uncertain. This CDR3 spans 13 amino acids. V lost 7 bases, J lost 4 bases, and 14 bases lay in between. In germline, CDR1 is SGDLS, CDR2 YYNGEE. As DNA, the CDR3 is TGTGCCAGCTCGTCCTCTCCGGGCACTGAAGCTTTCTTT. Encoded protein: CASSSSPGTEAFF.

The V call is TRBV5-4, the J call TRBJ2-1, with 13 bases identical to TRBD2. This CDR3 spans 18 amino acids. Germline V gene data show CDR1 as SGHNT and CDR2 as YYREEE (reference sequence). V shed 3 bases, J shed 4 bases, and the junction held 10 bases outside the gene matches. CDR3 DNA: TGTGCCAGCAGCTCCGGGACTAGCGGGGTTAGGGATTACAATGAGCAGTTCTTC. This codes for CASSSGTSGVRDYNEQFF. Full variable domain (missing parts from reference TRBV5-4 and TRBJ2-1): ETGVTQSPTHLIKTRGQQVTLRCSSQSGHNTVSWYQQALGQGPQFIFQYYREEENGRGNFPPRFSGLQFPNYSSELNVNALELDDSALYLCASSSGTSGVRDYNEQFFGPGTRLTVL.

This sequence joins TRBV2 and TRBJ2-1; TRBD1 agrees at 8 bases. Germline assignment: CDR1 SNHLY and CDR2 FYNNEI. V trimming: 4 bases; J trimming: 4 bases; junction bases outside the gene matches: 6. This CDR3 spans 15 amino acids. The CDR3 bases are TGTGCCAGCAGTGGGACAGGGCAATTTTACAATGAGCAGTTCTTC. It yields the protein CASSGTGQFYNEQFF.

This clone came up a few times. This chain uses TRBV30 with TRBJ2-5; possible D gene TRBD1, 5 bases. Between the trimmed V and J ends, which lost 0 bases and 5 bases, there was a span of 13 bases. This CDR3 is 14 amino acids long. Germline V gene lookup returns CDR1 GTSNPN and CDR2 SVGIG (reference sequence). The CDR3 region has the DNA TGTGCCTGGAGTGTACAGCCGGCAGGGGAGACCCAGTACTTC. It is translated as CAWSVQPAGETQYF.

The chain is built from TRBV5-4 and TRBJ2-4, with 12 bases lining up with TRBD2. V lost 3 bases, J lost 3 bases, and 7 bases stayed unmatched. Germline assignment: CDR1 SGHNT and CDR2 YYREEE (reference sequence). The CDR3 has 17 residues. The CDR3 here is CASSSRLAGAGKNIQYF. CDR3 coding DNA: TGTGCCAGCAGCTCCCGACTAGCGGGAGCTGGCAAAAACATTCAGTACTTC.

The CDR3 DNA reads as TGCGCCAGCAGCTTGGTTGAACAGGGAGAGACCCAGTACTTC. Its translation: CASSLVEQGETQYF. The V call is TRBV5-1, the J call TRBJ2-5; D perhaps matches TRBD1 (6 bases). CDR1 is SGHRS and CDR2 is YFSETQ in the germline V gene. The CDR3 totals 14 residues. Trimming stripped 0 bases from V and 4 bases from J, with 10 bases between.

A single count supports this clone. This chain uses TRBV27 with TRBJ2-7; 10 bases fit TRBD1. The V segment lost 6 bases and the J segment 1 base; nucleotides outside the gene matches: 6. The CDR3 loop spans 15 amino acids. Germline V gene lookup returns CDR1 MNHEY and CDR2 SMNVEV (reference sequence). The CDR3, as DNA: TGTGCCAGCAGCCTGACAGGGGGCTGGTCCTACGAGCAGTACTTC. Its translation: CASSLTGGWSYEQYF.

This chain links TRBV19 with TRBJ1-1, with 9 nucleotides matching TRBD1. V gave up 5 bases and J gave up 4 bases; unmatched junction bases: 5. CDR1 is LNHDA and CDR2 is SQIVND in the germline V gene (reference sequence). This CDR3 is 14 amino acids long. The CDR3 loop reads CASSPLTGGTEAFF. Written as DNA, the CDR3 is TGTGCCAGTAGTCCGTTGACAGGGGGCACTGAAGCTTTCTTT.

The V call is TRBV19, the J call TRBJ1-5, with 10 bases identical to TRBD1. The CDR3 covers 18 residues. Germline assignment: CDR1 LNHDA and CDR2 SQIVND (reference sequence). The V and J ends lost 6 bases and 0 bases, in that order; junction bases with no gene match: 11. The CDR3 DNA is TGTGCCAGTAGACCGAGGACAGGGGGTACGCATAGCAATCAGCCCCAGCATTTT. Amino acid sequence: CASRPRTGGTHSNQPQHF.

Written as DNA, the CDR3 is TGTGCCAGCAGCCTACCCACGGTTACCTACGAGCAGTACTTC. It specifies CASSLPTVTYEQYF. V usage is TRBV6-1 and J usage is TRBJ2-7; D call uncertain. This CDR3 contains 14 residues. Germline V gene sequence: CDR1 MNHNS, CDR2 SASEGT. V lost 6 bases to trimming and J lost 2 bases, with 14 bases between them.

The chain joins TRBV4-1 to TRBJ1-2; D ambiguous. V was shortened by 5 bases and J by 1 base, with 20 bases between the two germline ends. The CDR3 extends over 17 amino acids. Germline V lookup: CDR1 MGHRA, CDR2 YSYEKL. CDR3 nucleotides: TGCGCCAGCAGCTTCAATCTCGGGAATCCCGGTAACTATGGCTACACCTTC. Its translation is CASSFNLGNPGNYGYTF.

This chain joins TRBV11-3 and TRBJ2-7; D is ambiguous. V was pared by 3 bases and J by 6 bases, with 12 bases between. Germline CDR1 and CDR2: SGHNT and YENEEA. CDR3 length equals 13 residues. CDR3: CASSFRPGVEQYF. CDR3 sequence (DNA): TGTGCCAGCAGCTTCCGTCCCGGCGTCGAGCAGTACTTC.

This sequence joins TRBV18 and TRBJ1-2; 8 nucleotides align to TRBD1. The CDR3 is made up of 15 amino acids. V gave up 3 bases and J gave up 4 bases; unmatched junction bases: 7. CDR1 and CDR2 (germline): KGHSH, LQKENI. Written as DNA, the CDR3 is TGTGCCAGCTCACCTGCGACAGGGGACGGCTATGGCTACACCTTC. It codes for CASSPATGDGYGYTF. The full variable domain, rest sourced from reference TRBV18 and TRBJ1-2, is NAGVMQNPRHLVRRRGQEARLRCSPMKGHSHVYWYRQLPEEGLKFMVYLQKENIIDESGMPKERFSAEFPKEGPSILRIQQVVRGDSAAYFCASSPATGDGYGYTFGSGTRLTVV.

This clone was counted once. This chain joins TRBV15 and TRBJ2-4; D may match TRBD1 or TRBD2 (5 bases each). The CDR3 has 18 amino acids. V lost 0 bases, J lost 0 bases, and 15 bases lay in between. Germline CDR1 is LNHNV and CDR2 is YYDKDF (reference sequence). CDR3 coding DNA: TGTGCCACCAGCAGAGATCGGCATGGGGACCTAGCCAAAAACATTCAGTACTTC. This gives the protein CATSRDRHGDLAKNIQYF.

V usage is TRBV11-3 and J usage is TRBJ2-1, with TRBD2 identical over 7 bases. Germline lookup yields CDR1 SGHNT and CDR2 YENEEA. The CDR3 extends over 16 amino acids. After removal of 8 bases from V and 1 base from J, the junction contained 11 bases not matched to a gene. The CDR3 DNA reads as TGTGCCAGCGCAATCGGCGGGAGTGGGTCCTACAATGAGCAGTTCTTC. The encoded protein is CASAIGGSGSYNEQFF.

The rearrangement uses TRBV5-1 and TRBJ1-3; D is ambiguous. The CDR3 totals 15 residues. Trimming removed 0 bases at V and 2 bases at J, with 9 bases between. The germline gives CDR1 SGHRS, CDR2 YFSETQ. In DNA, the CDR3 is TGCGCCAGCAGCTTGGGGGTTGCTACTGGAAACACCATATATTTT. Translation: CASSLGVATGNTIYF. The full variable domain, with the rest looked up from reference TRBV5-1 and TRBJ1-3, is KAGVTQTPRYLIKTRGQQVTLSCSPISGHRSVSWYQQTPGQGLQFLFEYFSETQRNKGNFPGRFSGRQFSNSRSEMNVSTLELGDSALYLCASSLGVATGNTIYFGEGSWLTVV.

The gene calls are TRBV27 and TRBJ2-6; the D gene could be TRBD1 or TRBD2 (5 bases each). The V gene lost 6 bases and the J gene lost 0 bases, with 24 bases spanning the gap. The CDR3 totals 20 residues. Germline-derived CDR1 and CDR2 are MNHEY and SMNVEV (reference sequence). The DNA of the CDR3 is TGTGCCAGCAGCCCACTAGGGACGTACGTCGAATTCTCTGGGGCCAACGTCCTGACTTTC. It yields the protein CASSPLGTYVEFSGANVLTF.

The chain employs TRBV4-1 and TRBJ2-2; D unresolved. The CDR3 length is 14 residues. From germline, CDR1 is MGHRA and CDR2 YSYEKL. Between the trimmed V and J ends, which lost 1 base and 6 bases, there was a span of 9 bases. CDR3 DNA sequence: TGCGCCAGCAGCCAAGCAGACCACGCCGGGGAGCTGTTTTTT. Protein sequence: CASSQADHAGELFF.

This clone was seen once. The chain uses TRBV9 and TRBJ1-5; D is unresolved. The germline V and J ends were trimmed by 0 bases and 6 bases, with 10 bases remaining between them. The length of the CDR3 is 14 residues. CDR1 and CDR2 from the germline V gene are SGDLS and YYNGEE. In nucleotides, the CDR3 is TGTGCCAGCAGCGTAGGCACTACGGGTCAGCCCCAGCATTTT. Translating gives CASSVGTTGQPQHF.

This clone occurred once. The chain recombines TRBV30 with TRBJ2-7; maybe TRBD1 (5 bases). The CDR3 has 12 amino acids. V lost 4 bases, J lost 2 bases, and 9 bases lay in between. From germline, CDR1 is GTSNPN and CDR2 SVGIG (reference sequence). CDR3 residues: CAWTGPAYEQYF. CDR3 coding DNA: TGTGCCTGGACAGGGCCGGCCTACGAGCAGTACTTC.

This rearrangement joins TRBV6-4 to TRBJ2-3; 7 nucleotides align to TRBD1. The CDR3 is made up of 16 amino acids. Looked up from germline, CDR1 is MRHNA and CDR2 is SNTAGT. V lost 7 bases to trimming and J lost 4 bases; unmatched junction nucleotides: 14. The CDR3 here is CASKEPGQLGADTQYF. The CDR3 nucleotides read TGTGCCAGCAAGGAACCGGGACAGCTAGGGGCAGATACGCAGTATTTT.

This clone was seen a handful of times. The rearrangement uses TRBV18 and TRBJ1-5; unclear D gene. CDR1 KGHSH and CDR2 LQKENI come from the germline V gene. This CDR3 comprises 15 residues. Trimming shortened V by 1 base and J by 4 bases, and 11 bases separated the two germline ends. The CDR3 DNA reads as TGTGCCAGCTCACCACTACCCGGTTGGAATCAGCCCCAGCATTTT. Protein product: CASSPLPGWNQPQHF.

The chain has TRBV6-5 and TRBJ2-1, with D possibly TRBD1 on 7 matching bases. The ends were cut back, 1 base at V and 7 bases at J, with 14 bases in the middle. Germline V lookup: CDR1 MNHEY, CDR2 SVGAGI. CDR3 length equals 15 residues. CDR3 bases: TGTGCCAGCAGTTACTTGTCACAGGGGAGGAATGAGCAGTTCTTC. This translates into CASSYLSQGRNEQFF.

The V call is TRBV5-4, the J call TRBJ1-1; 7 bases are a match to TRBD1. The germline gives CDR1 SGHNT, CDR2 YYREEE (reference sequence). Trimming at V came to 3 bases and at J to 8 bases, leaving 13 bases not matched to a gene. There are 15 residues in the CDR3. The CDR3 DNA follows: TGTGCCAGCAGCTCCGACAGGGAGGCTAATCGGGAAGCTTTCTTT. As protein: CASSSDREANREAFF.

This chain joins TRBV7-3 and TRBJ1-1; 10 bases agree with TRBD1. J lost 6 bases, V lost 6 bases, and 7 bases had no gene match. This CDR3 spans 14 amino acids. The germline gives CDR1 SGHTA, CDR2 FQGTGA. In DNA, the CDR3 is TGTGCCAGCAGAACGGACAGGGGGACCCCTGAAGCTTTCTTT. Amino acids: CASRTDRGTPEAFF.

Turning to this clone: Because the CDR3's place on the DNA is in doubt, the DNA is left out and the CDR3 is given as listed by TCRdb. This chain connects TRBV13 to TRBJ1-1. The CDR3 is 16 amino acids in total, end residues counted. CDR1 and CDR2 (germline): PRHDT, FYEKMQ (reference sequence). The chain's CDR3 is CASSLRRAELNTEAFF.

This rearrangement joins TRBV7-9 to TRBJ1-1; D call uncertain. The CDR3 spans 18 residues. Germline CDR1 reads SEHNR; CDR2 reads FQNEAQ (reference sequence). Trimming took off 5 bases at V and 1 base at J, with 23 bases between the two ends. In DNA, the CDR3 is TGTGCCAGCAGCCCCCGTGGCAGCCTCGCGGTTCAGAACACTGAAGCTTTCTTT. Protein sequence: CASSPRGSLAVQNTEAFF. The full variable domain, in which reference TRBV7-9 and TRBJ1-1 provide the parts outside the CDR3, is DTGVSQNPRHKITKRGQNVTFRCDPISEHNRLYWYRQTLGQGPEFLTYFQNEAQLEKSRLLSDRFSAERPKGSFSTLEIQRTEQGDSAMYLCASSPRGSLAVQNTEAFFGQGTRLTVV.

CDR3: CASSLAASGSSYNEQFF. The CDR3 bases are TGTGCCAGCAGCTTAGCGGCTAGCGGGAGCTCCTACAATGAGCAGTTCTTC. The J gene is TRBJ2-1, the V gene TRBV7-8; 10 nucleotides align to TRBD2. The germline CDR1 and CDR2 sequences are SGHVS and FQNEAQ. V trimming: 0 bases; J trimming: 0 bases; junction bases outside the gene matches: 2. This CDR3 is built from 17 residues.

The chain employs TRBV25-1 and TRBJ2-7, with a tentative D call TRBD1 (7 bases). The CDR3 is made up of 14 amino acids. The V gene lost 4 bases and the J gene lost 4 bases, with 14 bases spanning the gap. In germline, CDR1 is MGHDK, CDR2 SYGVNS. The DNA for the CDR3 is TGTGCCAGCAGTGGGGAGACAGGGAGGTACGAGCAGTACTTC. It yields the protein CASSGETGRYEQYF.

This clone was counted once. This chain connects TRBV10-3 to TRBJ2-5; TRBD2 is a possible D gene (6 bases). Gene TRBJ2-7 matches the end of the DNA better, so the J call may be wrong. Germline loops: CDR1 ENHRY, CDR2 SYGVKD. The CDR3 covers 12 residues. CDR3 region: CAITGTGDEQYF. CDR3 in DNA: TGTGCCATCACCGGGACGGGGGACGAGCAGTACTTC.

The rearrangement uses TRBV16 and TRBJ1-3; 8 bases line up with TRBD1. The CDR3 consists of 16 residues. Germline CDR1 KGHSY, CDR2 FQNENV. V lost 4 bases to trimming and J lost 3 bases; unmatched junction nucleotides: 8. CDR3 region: CASSPRPGTGGNTIYF. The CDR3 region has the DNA TGTGCCAGCAGCCCCCGCCCCGGGACAGGTGGAAACACCATATATTTT.